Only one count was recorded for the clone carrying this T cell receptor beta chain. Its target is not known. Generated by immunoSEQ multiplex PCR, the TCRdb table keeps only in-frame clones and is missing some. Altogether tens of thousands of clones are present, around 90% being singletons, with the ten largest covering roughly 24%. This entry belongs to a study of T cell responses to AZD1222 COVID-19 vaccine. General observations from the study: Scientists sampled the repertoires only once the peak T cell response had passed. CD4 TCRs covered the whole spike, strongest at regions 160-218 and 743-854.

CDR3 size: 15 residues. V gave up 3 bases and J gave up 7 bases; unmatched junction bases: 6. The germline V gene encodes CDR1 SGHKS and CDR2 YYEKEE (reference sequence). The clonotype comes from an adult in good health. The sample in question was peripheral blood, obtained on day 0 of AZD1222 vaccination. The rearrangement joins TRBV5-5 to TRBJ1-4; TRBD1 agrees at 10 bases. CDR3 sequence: CASSSTGGSGEKLFF. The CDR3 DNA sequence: TGTGCCAGCAGCTCGACAGGGGGCTCGGGTGAAAAACTGTTTTTT.